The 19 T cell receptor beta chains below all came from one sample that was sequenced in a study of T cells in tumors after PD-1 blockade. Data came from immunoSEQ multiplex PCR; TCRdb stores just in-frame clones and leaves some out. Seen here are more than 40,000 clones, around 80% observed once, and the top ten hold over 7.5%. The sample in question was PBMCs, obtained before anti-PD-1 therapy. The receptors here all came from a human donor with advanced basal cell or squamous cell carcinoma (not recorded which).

Written as DNA, the CDR3 is TGTGCCAGCAGCCCCGGACAGTATAATTCACCCCTCCACTTT. Its translation: CASSPGQYNSPLHF. The V call is TRBV6-2 or TRBV6-3, the J call TRBJ1-6; a weak D match, TRBD1 (6 bases). Trimming removed 6 bases from V and 4 bases from J, with 10 bases in between. Germline CDR1 is MNHEY and CDR2 is SVGEGT. This CDR3 contains 14 residues.

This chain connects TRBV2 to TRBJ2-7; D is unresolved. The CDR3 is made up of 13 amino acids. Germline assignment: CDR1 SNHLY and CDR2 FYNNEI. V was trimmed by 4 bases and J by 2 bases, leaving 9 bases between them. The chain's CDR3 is CASSGVGTYEQYF. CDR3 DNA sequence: TGTGCCAGCAGTGGAGTGGGTACCTACGAGCAGTACTTC. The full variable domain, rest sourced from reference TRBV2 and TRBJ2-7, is EPEVTQTPSHQVTQMGQEVILRCVPISNHLYFYWYRQILGQKVEFLVSFYNNEISEKSEIFDDQFSVERPDGSNFTLKIRSTKLEDSAMYFCASSGVGTYEQYFGPGTRLTVT.

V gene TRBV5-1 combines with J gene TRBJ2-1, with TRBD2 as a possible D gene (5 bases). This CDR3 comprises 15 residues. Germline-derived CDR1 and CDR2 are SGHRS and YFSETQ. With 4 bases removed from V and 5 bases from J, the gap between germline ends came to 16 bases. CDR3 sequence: CASSPGRGQNNEQFF. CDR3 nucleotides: TGCGCCAGCAGCCCGGGCAGAGGGCAGAACAATGAGCAGTTCTTC.

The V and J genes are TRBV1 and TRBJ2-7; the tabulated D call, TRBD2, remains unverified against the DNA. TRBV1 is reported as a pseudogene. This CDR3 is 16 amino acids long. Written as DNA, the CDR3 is TGCACCAGCAGCCAAGAACGGCGGGGGCCTACCTACGAGCAGTACTTC. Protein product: CTSSQERRGPTYEQYF.

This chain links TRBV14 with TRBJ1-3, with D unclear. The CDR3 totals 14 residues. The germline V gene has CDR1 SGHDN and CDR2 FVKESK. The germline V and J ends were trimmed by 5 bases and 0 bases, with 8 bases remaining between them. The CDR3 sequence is CASSLSNSGNTIYF. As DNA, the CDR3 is TGTGCCAGCAGCTTATCTAACTCTGGAAACACCATATATTTT.

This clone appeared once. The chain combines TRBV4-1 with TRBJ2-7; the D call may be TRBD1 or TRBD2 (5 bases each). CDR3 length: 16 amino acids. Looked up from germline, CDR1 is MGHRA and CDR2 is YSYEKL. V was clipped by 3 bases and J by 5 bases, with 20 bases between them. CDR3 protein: CASSQNLTPRDDEQYF. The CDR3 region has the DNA TGCGCCAGCAGCCAGAACCTGACACCACGGGACGACGAGCAGTACTTC.

The CDR3 reads CASSKDYDSVQFF. The CDR3 DNA reads TGTGCCAGCAGTAAGGACTACGATAGTGTGCAGTTCTTC. The chain employs TRBV25-1 and TRBJ2-1, with a tentative D call TRBD2 (6 bases). The CDR3 contains 13 residues. CDR1 and CDR2 (germline): MGHDK, SYGVNS. The V end lost 5 bases, the J end lost 12 bases, and 17 bases lay between the germline ends.

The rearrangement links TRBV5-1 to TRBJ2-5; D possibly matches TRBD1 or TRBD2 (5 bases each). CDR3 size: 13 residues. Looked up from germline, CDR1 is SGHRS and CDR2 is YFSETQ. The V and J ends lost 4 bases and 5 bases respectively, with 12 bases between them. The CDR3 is CASSAREWETQYF. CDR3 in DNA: TGCGCCAGCAGCGCCAGGGAGTGGGAGACCCAGTACTTC.

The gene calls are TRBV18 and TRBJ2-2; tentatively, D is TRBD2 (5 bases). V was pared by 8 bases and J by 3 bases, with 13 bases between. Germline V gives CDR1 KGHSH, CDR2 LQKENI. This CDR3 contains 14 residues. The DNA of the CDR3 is TGTGCCAGCAGTGGGGAGCTGGACACCGGGGAGCTGTTTTTT. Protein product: CASSGELDTGELFF.

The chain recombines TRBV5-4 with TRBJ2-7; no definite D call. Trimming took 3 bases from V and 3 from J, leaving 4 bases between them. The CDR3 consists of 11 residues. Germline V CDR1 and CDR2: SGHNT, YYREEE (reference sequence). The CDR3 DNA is TGTGCCAGCAGCTACCACTACGAGCAGTACTTC. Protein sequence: CASSYHYEQYF.

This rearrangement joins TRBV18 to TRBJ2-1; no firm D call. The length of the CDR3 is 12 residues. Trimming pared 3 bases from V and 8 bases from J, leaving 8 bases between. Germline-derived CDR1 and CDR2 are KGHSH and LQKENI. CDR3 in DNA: TGTGCCAGCTCACCGTTTGGAGATGAGCAGTTCTTC. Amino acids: CASSPFGDEQFF. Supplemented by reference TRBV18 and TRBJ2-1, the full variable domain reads NAGVMQNPRHLVRRRGQEARLRCSPMKGHSHVYWYRQLPEEGLKFMVYLQKENIIDESGMPKERFSAEFPKEGPSILRIQQVVRGDSAAYFCASSPFGDEQFFGPGTRLTVL.

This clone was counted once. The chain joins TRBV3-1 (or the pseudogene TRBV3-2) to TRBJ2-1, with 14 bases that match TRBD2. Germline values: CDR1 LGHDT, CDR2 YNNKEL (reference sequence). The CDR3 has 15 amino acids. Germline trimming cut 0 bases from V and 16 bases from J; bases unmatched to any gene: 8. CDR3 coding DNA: TGTGCCAGCAGCCAAGAGACTAGCGGGAGGGCCCCACCATTCTTC. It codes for CASSQETSGRAPPFF.

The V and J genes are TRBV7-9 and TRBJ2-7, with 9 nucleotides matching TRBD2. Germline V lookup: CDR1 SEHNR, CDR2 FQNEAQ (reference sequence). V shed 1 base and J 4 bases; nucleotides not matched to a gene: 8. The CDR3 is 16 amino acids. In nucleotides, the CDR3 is TGTGCCAGCAGCTTAGATTCGAGCGGGGGGAAGTACGAGCAGTACTTC. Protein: CASSLDSSGGKYEQYF.

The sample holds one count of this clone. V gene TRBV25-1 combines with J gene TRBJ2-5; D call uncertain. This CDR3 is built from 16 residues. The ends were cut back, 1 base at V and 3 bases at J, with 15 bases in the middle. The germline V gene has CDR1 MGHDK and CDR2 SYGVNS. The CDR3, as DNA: TGTGCCAGCAGTGAATCGTCTAGGGCAGGAAAAGAGACCCAGTACTTC. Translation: CASSESSRAGKETQYF.

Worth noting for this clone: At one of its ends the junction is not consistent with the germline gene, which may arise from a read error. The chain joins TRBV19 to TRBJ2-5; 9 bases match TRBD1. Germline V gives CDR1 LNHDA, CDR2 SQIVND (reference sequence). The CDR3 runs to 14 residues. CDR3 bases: TGTGCCAGTAGTGATACAGGGGGCGCAGAGTTCGCGCACTTC. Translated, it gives CASSDTGGAEFAHF.

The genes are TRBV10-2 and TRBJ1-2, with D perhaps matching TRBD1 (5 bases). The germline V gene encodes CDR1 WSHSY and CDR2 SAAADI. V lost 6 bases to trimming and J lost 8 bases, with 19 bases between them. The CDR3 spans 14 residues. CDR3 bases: TGCGCCAGCAGGGGCCTCAGGGAAGAGGGCGGCTACACCTTC. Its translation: CASRGLREEGGYTF.

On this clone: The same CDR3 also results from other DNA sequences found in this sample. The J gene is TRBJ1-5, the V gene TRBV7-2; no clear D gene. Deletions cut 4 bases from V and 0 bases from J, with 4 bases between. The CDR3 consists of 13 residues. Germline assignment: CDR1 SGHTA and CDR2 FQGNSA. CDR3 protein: CASSSDSNQPQHF. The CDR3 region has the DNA TGTGCCAGCAGCTCGGATAGCAATCAGCCCCAGCATTTT.

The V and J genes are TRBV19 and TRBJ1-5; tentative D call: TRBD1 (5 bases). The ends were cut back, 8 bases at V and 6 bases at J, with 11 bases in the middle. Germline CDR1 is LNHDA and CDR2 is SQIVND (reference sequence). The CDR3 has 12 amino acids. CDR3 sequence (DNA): TGTGCCAGTCTCGGGGGGGGTCAGCCCCAGCATTTT. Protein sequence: CASLGGGQPQHF.

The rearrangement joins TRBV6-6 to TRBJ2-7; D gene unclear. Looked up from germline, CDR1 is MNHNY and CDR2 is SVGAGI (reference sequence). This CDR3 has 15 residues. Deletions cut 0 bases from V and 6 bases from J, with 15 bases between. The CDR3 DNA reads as TGTGCCAGCAGTTACTCTGGGATGTCGGCAGTCGAGCAGTACTTC. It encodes CASSYSGMSAVEQYF.